This T cell receptor beta chain was recorded in a study of T cell responses to AZD1222 COVID-19 vaccine. Study-level findings and limits: Sampled repertoires all dated from after the peak T cell response. CD4 TCRs covered the whole spike, strongest at regions 160-218 and 743-854.

This CDR3 contains 17 residues. Germline V gene lookup returns CDR1 LGHDT and CDR2 YNNKEL (reference sequence). Unmatched junction bases numbered 16, after V lost 3 bases and J lost 5 bases. Generated by immunoSEQ multiplex PCR, the TCRdb table keeps only in-frame clones and is missing some. The profile shows about 150,000 clones, approximately 90% of them singletons. On this clone: Its specificity is unknown.

The chain carries TRBV3-1 (or the pseudogene TRBV3-2) and TRBJ2-7; 7 nucleotides match TRBD1. The sequences come from peripheral blood, collected on day 0 of AZD1222 vaccination. The source of this sequence is an adult in good health. DNA for the CDR3: TGTGCCAGCAGCCACGGAAGAGTACAGGGGCGAAATCACGAGCAGTACTTC. It specifies CASSHGRVQGRNHEQYF.